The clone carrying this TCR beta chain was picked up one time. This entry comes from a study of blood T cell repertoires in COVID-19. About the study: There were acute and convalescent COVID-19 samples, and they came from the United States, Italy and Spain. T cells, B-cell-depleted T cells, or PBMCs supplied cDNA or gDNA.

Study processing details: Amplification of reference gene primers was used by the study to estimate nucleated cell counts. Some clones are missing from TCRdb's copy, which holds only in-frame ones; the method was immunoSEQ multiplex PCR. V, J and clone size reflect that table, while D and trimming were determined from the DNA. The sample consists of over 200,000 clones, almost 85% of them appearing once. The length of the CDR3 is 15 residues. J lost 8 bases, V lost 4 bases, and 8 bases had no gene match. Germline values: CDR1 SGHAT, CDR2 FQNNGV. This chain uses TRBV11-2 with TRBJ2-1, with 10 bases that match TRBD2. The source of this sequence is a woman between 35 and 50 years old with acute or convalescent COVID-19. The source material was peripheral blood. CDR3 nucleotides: TGTGCCAGCAGCTCCTCCCCTAGCGGGGGAGATGAGCAGTTCTTC. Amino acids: CASSSSPSGGDEQFF.